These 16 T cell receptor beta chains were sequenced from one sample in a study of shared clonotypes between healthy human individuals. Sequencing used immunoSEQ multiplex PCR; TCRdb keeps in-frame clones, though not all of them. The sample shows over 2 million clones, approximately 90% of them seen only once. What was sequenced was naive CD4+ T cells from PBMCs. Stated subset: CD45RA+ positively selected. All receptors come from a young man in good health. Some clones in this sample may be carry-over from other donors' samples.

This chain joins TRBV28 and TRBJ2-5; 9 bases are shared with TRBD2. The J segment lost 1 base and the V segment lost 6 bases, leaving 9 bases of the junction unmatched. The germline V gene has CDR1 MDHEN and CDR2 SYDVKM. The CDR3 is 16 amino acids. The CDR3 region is CASRTTTRGGQETQYF. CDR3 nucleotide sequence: TGTGCCAGCAGAACTACGACGCGGGGGGGCCAAGAGACCCAGTACTTC.

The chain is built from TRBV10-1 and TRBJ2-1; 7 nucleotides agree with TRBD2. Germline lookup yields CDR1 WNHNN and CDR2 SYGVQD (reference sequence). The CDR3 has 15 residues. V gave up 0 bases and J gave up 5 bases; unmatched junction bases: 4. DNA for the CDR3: TGCGCCAGCAGTGAGTCGTCTAGCGGAGACAATGAGCAGTTCTTC. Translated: CASSESSSGDNEQFF.

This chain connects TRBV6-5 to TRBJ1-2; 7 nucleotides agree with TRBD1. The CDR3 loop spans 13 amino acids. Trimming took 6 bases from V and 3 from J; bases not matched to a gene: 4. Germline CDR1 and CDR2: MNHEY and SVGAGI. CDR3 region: CASRIQGDYGYTF. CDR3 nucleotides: TGTGCCAGCAGAATCCAGGGGGACTATGGCTACACCTTC.

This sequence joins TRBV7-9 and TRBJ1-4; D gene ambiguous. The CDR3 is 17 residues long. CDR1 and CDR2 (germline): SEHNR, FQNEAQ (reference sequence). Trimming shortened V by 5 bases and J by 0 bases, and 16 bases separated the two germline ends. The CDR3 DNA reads TGTGCCAGCAGCCCGTCTAGGCCGGAGCCAACTAATGAAAAACTGTTTTTT. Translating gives CASSPSRPEPTNEKLFF.

The CDR3 spells CASSKGQGFEQYF. CDR3 nucleotides: TGTGCCAGCAGCAAGGGACAGGGGTTTGAGCAGTACTTC. This chain links TRBV28 with TRBJ2-7; 10 nucleotides match TRBD1. The CDR3 covers 13 residues. Germline CDR1 reads MDHEN; CDR2 reads SYDVKM. V shed 6 bases and J 7 bases; nucleotides not matched to a gene: 6.

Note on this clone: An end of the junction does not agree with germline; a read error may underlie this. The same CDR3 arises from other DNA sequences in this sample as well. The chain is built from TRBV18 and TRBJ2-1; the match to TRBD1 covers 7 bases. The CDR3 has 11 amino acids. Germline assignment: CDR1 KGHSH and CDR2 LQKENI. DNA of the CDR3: TGTGCCAGCTCCCCACAGGGGGAGCAGTTCTTC. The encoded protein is CASSPQGEQFF.

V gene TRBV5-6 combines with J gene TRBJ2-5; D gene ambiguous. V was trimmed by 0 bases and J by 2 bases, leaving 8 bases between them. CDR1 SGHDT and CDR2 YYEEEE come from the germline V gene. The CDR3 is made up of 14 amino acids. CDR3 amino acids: CASSLGAPQETQYF. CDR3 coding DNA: TGTGCCAGCAGCTTGGGCGCGCCTCAAGAGACCCAGTACTTC. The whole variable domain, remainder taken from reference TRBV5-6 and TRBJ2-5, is DAGVTQSPTHLIKTRGQQVTLRCSPKSGHDTVSWYQQALGQGPQFIFQYYEEEERQRGNFPDRFSGHQFPNYSSELNVNALLLGDSALYLCASSLGAPQETQYFGPGTRLLVL.

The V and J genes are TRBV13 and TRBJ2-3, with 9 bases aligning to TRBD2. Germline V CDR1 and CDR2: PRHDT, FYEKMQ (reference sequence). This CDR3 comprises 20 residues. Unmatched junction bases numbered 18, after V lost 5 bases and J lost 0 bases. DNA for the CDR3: TGTGCCAGCAGCCAAAGACGTAAAGTTGCCACTAGCGGGAGCACAGATACGCAGTATTTT. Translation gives CASSQRRKVATSGSTDTQYF.

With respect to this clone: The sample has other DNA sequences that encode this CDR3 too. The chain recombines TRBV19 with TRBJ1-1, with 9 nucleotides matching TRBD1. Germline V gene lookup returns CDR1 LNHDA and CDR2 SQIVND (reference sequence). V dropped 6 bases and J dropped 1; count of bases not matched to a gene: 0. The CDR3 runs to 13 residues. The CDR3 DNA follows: TGTGCCAGTAGGGACAGGGGGAACACTGAAGCTTTCTTT. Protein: CASRDRGNTEAFF. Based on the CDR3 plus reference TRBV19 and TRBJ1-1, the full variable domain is DGGITQSPKYLFRKEGQNVTLSCEQNLNHDAMYWYRQDPGQGLRLIYYSQIVNDFQKGDIAEGYSVSREKKESFPLTVTSAQKNPTAFYLCASRDRGNTEAFFGQGTRLTVV.

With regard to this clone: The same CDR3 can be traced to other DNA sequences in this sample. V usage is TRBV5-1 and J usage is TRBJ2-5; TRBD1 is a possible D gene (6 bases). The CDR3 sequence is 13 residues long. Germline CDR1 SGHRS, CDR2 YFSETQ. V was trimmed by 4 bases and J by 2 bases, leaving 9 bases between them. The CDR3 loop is CASSMGQQETQYF. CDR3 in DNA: TGCGCCAGCAGCATGGGACAACAAGAGACCCAGTACTTC. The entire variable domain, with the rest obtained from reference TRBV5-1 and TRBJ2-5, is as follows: KAGVTQTPRYLIKTRGQQVTLSCSPISGHRSVSWYQQTPGQGLQFLFEYFSETQRNKGNFPGRFSGRQFSNSRSEMNVSTLELGDSALYLCASSMGQQETQYFGPGTRLLVL.

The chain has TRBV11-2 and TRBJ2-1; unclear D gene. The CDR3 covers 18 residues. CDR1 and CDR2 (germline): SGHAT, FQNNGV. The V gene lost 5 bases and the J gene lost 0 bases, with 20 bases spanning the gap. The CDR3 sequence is CASSRLVGFESSYNEQFF. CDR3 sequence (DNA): TGTGCCAGCAGCCGCTTGGTAGGCTTTGAAAGCTCCTACAATGAGCAGTTCTTC.

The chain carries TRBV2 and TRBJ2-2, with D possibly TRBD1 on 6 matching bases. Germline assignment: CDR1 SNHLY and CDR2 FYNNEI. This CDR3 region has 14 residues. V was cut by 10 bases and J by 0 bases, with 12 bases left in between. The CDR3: CATLRTANTGELFF. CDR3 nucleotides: TGTGCCACCCTTAGGACAGCGAACACCGGGGAGCTGTTTTTT.

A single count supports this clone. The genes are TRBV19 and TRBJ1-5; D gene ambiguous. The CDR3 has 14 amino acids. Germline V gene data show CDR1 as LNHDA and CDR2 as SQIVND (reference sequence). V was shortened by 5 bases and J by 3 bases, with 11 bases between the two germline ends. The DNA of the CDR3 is TGTGCCAGTAGTGCGGGGTTAAACAATCAGCCCCAGCATTTT. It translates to CASSAGLNNQPQHF.

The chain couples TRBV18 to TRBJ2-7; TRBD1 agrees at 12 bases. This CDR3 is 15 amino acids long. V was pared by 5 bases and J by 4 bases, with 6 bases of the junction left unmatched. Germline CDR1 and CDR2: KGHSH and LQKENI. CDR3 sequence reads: CASSEGTGGLYEQYF. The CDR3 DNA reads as TGTGCCAGCTCAGAGGGGACAGGGGGCTTGTACGAGCAGTACTTC.

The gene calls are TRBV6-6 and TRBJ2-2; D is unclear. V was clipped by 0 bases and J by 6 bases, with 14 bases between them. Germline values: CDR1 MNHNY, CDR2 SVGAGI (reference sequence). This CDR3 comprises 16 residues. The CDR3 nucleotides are TGTGCCAGCAGTTACTCGAGGTATGGTGTCCCCGGGGAGCTGTTTTTT. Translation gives CASSYSRYGVPGELFF.

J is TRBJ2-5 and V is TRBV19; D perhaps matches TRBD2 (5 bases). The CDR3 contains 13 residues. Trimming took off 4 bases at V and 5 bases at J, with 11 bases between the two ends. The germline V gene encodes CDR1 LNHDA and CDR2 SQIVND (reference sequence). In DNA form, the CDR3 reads TGTGCCAGTAGTAGACGAGGGCGGGAGACCCAGTACTTC. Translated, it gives CASSRRGRETQYF.